This T cell receptor beta chain was captured in a study of Ad26.COV2.S vaccination and SARS-CoV-2 variants. Across the whole study: Once, or twice with 56 days between doses, Ad26.COV2.S was given intramuscularly.

Here immunoSEQ multiplex PCR was the method, and the copy in TCRdb shows in-frame clones only, minus some. Of approximately 300,000 clones in the sample, 85% to 90% were seen once. The sample holds one count of this clone. The antigen remains unidentified. Overall study findings and caveats: Vaccinees and placebo recipients showed similar non-spike TCR breadth. Responses of T cells in total may have been underestimated by the TCR breadth and depth analyses.

Treatment in this sample: some 20 received Ad26.COV2.S at low or high dose, single or two shots; a few received placebo; per-sample allocation not given. Day 63 following the first vaccine or placebo injection was when the samples were taken. A Boston adult aged 18-55 years was the donor. The CDR3 is made up of 13 amino acids. V lost 4 bases and J lost 7, with 11 bases in between. Germline CDR1 and CDR2: SEHNR and FQNEAQ (reference sequence). The source of this sequence is a person aged 18 to 59 who received the Ad26.COV2.S COVID-19 vaccine or a placebo. Source: peripheral blood, taken in a trial of Ad26.COV2.S vaccine versus placebo. This chain connects TRBV7-9 to TRBJ1-5; D gene unclear. CDR3 amino acids: CASSSQERQPQHF. The CDR3 DNA is TGTGCCAGCAGCTCCCAGGAGCGGCAGCCCCAGCATTTT.